The text below deals with one TCR beta chain. What it binds is unknown. The data were taken from a study of T cells in Graves' hyperthyroidism and ophthalmopathy. Overall study findings and caveats: Clonotypes that were expanded in thyroid above 0.001 mostly appeared in blood too.

A lack of ophthalmopathy progression within 18 months defined stable Graves' hyperthyroidism. Patients having uncontrolled infection, another autoimmune disease, pregnancy or lactation were not included. V lost 1 base and J lost 6; bases outside the gene matches: 2. This CDR3 is 15 amino acids long. Germline CDR1 and CDR2: SNHLY and FYNNEI. Template material for amplifying TCR beta CDR3 regions consisted of RNA transcripts. Initially, a first-round RT-PCR of the TCR CDR3 employed the HTBI primer set. TCRdb re-derived calls from the multiplex PCR reads in MiXCR, one entry per CDR3 protein. The repertoire has 75,000 to 100,000 distinct CDR3 sequences, roughly 40% of them found once; the top ten carry roughly a tenth.

The sequence came from a woman in her 30s with Graves' hyperthyroidism. The chain joins TRBV2 to TRBJ2-7, with 14 positions matching TRBD2. Sample: peripheral blood or thyroid tissue (not recorded which). The CDR3 DNA follows: TGTGCCAGCAGTGAAGAGGGACTAGCGGGAGTCGAGCAGTACTTC. Protein sequence: CASSEEGLAGVEQYF. The full variable domain, in which reference TRBV2 and TRBJ2-7 provide the parts outside the CDR3, is EPEVTQTPSHQVTQMGQEVILRCVPISNHLYFYWYRQILGQKVEFLVSFYNNEISEKSEIFDDQFSVERPDGSNFTLKIRSTKLEDSAMYFCASSEEGLAGVEQYFGPGTRLTVT.